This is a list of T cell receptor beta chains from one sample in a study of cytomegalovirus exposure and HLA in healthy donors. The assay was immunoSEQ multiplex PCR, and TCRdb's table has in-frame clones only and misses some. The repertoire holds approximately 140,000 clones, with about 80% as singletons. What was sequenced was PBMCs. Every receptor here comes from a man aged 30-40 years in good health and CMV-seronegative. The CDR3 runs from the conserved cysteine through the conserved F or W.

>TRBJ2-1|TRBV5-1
CASSSGTSGVDEQFF
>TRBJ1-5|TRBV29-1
CSVGGGGQPQNF
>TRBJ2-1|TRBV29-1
CSVVRGHEQFF
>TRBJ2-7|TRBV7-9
CSSSLGQERPYF
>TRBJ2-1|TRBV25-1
CASSELSSGSLGYNEQFF
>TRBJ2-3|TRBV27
CASSSLTSGGQDTQYF
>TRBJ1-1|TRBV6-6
CASSYSAHLRAEAFF
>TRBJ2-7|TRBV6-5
CASSSGQAGAYEQYF
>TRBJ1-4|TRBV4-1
CASSQLTNEKLFF
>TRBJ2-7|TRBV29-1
CSVEYNYEQYF
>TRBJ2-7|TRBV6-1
CASTGDRSYEQYF
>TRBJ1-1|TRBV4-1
CASSQDSGLFTEAFF
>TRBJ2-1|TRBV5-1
CASSFEASEQFF